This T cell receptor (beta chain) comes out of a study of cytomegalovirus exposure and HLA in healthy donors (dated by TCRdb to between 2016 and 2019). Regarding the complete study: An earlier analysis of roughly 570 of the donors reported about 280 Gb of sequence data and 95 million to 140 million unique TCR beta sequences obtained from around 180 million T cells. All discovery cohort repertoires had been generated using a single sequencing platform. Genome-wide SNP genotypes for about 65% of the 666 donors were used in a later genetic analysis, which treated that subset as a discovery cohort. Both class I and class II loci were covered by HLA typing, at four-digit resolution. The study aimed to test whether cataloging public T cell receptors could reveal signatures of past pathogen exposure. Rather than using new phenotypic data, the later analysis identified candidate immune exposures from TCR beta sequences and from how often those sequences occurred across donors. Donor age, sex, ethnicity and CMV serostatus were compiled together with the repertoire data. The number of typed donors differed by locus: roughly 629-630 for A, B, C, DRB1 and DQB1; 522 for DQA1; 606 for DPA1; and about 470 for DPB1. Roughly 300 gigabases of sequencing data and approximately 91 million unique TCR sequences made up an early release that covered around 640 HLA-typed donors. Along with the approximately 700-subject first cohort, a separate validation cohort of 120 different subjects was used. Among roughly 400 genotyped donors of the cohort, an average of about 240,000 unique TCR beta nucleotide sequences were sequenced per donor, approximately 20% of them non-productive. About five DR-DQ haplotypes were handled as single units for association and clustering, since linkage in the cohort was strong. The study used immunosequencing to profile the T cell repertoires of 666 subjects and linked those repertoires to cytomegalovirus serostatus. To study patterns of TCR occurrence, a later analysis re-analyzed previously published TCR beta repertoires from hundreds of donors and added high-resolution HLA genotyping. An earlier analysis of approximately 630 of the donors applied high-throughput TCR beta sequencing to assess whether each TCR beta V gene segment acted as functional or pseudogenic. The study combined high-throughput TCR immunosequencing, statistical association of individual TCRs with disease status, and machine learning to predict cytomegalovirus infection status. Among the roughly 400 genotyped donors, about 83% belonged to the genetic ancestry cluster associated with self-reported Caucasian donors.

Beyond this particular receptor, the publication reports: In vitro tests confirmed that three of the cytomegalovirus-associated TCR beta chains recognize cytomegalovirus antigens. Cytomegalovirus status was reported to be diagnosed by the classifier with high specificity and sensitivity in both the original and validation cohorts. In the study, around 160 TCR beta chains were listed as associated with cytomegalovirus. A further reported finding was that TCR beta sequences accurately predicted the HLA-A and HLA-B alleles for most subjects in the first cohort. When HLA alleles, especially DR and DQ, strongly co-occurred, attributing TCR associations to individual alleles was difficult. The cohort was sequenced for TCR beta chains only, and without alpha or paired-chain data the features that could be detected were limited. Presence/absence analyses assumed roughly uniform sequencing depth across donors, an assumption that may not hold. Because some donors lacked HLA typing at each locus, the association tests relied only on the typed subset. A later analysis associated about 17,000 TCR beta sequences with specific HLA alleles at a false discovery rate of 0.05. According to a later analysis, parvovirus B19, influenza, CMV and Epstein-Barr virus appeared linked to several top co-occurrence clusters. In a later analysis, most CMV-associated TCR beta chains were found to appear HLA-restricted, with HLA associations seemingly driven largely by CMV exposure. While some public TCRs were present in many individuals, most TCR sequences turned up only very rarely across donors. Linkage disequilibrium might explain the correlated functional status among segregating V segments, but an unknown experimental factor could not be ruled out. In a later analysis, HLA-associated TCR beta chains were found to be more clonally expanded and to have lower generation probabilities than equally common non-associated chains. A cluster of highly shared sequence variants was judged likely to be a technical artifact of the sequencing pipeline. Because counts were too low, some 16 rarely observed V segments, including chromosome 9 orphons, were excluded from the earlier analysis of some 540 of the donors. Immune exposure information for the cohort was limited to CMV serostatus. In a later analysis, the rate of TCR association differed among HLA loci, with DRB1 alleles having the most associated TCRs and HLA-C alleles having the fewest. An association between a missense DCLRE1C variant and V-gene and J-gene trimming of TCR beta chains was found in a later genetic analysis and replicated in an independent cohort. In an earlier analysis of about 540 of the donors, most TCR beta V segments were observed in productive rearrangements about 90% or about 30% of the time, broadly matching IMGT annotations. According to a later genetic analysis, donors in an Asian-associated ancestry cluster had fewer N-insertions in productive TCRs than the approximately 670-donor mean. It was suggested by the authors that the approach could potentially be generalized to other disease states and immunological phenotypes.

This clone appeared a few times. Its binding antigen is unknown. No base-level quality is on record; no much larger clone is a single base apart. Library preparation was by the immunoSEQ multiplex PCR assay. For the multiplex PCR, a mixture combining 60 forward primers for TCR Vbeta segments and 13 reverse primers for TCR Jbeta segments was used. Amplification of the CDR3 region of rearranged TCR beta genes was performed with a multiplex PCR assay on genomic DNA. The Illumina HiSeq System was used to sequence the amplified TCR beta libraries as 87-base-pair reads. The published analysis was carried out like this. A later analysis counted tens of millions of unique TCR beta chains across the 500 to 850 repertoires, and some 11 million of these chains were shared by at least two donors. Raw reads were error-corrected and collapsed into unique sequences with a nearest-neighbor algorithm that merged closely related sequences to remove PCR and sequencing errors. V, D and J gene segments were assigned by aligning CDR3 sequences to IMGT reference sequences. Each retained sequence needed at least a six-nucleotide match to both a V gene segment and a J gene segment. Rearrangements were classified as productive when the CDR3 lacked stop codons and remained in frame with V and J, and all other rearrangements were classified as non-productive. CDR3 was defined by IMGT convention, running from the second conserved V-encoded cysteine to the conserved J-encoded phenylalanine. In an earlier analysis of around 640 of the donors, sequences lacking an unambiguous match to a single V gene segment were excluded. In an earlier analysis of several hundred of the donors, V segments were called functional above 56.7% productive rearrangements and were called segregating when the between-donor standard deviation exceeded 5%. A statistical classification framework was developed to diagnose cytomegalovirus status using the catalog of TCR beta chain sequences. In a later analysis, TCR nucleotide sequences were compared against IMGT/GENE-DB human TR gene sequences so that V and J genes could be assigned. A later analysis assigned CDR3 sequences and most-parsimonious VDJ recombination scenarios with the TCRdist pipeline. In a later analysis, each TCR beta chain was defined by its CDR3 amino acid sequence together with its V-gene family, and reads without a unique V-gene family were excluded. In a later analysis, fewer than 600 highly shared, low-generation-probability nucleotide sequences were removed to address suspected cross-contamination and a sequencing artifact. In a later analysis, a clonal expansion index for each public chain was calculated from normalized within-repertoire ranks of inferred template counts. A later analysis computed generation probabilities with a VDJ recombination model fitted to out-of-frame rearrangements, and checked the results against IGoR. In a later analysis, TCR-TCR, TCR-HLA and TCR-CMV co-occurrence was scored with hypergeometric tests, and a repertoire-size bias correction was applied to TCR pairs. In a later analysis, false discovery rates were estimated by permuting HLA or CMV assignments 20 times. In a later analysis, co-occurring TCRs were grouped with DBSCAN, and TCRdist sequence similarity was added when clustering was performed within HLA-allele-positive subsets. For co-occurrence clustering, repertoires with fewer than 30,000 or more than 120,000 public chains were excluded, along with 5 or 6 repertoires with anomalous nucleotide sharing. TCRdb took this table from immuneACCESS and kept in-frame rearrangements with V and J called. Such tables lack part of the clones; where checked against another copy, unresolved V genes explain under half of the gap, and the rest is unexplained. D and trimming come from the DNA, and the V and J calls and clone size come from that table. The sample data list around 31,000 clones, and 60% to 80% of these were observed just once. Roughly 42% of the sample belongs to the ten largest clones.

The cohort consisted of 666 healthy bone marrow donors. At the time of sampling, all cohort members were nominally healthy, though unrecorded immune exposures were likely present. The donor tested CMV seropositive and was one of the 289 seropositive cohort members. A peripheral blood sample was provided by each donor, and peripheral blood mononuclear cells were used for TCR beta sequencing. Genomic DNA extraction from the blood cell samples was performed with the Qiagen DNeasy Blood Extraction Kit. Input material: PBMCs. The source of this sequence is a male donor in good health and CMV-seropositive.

The CDR3 region reads CASSIAWDINYGYTF. The nucleotides are TGTGCCAGTAGTATAGCTTGGGACATTAACTATGGCTACACCTTC. The chain was built from TRBV19 and TRBJ1-2, with a tentative D gene TRBD1 over 6 matching bases. In the germline V gene (reference sequence), CDR1 corresponds to LNHDA and CDR2 to SQIVND. Spanning cysteine to phenylalanine, the CDR3 consists of 15 amino acids. Just the 45-base CDR3 DNA is kept, in frame starting at base 1. A distance of 10 bases separates the germline ends of V and J, which lose 1 base and 1 base respectively.